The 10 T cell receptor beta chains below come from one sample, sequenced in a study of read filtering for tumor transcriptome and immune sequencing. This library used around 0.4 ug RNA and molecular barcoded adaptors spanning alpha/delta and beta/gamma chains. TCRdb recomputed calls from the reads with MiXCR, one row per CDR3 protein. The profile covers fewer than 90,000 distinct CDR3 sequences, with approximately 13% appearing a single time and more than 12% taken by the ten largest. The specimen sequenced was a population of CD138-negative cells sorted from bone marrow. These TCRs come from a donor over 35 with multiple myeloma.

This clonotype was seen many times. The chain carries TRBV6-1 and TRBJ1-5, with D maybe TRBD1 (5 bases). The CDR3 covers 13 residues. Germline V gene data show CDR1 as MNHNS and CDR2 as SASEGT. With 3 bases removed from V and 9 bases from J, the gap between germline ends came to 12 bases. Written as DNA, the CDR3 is TGTGCCAGCAGTGATGGGGCGCTAGGGCCCCAGCATTTT. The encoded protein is CASSDGALGPQHF.

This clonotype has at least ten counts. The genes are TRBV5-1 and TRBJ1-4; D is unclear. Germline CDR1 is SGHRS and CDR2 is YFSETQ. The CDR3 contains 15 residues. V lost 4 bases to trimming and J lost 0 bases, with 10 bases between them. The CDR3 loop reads CASSSGYATNEKLFF. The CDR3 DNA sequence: TGCGCCAGCAGCAGCGGTTATGCAACTAATGAAAAACTGTTTTTT.

The CDR3, as DNA: TGCGCCAGCAGCTCCACTAGCTCCACAGATACGCAGCATTTT. Encoded protein: CASSSTSSTDTQHF. The V call is TRBV5-1, the J call TRBJ2-3; no clear D gene. Matching the DNA end better, TRBJ1-5 makes the J call doubtful. Germline V CDR1 and CDR2: SGHRS, YFSETQ. The CDR3 loop spans 14 amino acids.

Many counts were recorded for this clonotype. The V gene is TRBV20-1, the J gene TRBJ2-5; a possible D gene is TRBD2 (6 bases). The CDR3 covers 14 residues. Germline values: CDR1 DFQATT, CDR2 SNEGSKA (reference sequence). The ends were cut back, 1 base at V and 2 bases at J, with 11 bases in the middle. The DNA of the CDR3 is TGCAGTGCTAGAGGGCGGGATCGTCAAGAGACCCAGTACTTC. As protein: CSARGRDRQETQYF.

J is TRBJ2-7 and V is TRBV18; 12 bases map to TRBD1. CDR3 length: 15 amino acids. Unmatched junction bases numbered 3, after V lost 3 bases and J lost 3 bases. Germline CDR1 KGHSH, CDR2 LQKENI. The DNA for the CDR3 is TGTGCCAGCTCACCCCGGGACAGGGGGCTCTACGAGCAGTACTTC. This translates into CASSPRDRGLYEQYF.

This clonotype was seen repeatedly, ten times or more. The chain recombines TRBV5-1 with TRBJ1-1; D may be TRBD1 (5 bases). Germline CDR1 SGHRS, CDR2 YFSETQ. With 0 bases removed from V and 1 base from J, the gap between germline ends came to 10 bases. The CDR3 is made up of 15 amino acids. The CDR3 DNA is TGCGCCAGCAGCTTGGGGGGCCCGCAGAACACTGAAGCTTTCTTT. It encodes CASSLGGPQNTEAFF.

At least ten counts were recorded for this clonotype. CDR3 amino acids: CASSQGRAETQYF. The CDR3 nucleotides are TGTGCCAGCAGCCAAGGCAGAGCAGAGACCCAGTACTTC. This rearrangement joins TRBV3-1 to TRBJ2-5; D gene uncertain. V lost 1 base and J lost 4, with 7 bases in between. The germline V gene has CDR1 LGHDT and CDR2 YNNKEL (reference sequence). The CDR3 is 13 amino acids.

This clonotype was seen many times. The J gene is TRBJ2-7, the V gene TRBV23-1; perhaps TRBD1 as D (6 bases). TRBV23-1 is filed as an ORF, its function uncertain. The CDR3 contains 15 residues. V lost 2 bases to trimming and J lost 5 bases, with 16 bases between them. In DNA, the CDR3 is TGCGCCAGCAGTCAAGTCGCAGGGGTTAGCGACGAGCAGTACTTC. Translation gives CASSQVAGVSDEQYF.

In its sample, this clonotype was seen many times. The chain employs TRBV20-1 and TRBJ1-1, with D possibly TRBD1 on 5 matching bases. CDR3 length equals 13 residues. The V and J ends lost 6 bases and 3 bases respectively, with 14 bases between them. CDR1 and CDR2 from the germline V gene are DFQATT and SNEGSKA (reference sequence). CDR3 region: CSAPAGAHTEAFF. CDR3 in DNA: TGCAGTGCCCCGGCTGGGGCCCACACTGAAGCTTTCTTT.

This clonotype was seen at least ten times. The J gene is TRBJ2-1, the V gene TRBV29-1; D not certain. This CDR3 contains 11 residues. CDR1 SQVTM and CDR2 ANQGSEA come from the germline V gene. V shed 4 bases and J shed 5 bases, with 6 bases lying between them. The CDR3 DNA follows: TGCAGCGTTGTGGACGACAATGAGCAGTTCTTC. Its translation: CSVVDDNEQFF.